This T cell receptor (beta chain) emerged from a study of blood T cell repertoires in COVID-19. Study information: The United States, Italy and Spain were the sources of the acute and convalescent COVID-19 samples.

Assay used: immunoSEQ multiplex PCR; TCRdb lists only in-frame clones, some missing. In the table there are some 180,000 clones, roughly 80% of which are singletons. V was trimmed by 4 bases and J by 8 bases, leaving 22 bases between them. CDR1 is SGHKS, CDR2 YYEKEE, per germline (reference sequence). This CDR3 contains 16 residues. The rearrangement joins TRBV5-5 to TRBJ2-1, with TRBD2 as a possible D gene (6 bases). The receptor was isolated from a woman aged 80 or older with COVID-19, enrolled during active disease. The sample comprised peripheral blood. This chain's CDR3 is CASSPMAGYSFDEQFF. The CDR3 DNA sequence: TGTGCCAGCAGCCCCATGGCGGGATACAGTTTCGATGAGCAGTTCTTC. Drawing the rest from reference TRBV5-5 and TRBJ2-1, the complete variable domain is DAGVTQSPTHLIKTRGQQVTLRCSPISGHKSVSWYQQVLGQGPQFIFQYYEKEERGRGNFPDRFSARQFPNYSSELNVNALLLGDSALYLCASSPMAGYSFDEQFFGPGTRLTVL.